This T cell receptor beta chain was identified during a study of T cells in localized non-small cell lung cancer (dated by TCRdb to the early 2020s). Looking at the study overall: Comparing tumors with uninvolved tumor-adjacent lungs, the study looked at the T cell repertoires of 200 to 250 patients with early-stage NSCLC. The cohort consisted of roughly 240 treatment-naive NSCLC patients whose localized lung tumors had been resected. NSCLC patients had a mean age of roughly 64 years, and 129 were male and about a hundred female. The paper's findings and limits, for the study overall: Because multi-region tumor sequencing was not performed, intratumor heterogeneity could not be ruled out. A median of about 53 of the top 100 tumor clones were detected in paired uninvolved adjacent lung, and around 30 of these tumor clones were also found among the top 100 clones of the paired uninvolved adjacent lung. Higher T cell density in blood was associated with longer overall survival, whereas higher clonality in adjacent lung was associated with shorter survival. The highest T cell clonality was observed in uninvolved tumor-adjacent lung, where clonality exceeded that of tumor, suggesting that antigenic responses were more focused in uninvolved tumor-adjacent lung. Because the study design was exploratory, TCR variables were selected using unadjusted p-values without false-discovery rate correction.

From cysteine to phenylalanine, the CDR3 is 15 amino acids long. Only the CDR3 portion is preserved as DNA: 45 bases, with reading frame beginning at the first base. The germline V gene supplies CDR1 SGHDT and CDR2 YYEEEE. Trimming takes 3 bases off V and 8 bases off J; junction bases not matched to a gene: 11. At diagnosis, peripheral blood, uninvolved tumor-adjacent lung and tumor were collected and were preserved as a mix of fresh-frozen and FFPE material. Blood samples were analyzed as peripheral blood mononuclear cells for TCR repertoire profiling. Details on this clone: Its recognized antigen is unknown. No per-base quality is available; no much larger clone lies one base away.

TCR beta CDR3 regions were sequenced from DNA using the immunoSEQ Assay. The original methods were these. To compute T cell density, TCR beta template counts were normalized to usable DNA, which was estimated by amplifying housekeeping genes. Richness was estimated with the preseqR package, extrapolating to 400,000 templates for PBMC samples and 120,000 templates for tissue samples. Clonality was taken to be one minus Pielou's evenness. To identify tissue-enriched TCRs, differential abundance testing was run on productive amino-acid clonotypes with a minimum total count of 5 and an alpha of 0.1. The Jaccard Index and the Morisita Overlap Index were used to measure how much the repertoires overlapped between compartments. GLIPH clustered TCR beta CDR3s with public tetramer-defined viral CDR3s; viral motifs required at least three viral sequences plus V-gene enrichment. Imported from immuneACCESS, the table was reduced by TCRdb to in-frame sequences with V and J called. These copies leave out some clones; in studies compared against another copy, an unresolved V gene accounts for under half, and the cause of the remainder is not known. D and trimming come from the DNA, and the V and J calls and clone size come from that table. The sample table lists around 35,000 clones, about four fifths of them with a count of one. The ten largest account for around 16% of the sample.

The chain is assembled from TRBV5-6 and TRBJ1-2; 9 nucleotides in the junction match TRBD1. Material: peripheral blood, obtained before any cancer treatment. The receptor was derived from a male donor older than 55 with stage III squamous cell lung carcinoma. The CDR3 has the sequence CASSYRDRVWYGYTF. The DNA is TGTGCCAGCAGCTACCGGGACAGGGTTTGGTACGGCTACACCTTC. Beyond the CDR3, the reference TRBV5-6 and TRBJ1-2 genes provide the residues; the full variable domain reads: DAGVTQSPTHLIKTRGQQVTLRCSPKSGHDTVSWYQQALGQGPQFIFQYYEEEERQRGNFPDRFSGHQFPNYSSELNVNALLLGDSALYLCASSYRDRVWYGYTFGSGTRLTVV.